This T cell receptor (beta chain) is from a study of T cell changes during pregnancy in multiple sclerosis. The assay was immunoSEQ multiplex PCR, and TCRdb's table has in-frame clones only and misses some. Of about 48,000 clones detected, about 92% appear once; the ten largest clones hold approximately 0.91%. Looked up from germline, CDR1 is MDHEN and CDR2 is SYDVKM. V was trimmed by 3 bases and J by 8 bases, leaving 17 bases between them. The CDR3 is 15 residues long. The source material was CD4+ T cells from peripheral blood mononuclear cells, sampled in the second trimester of pregnancy. The rearrangement joins TRBV28 to TRBJ2-1; no reliable D call. This clonotype was obtained from a female donor in good health, enrolled as a control in a pregnancy study. The CDR3 DNA reads TGTGCCAGCAGTTTGGGCCTGTCTTTGCACCATGAGCAGTTCTTC. Translating gives CASSLGLSLHHEQFF.